This passage covers 21 T cell receptor beta chains from one sample sequenced in a study of T cell changes during pregnancy in multiple sclerosis. TCRdb's table, derived via immunoSEQ multiplex PCR, lists solely in-frame clones and lacks some. Here the sample spans around 72,000 clones, 90% to 95% being singletons. The sequenced sample was peripheral blood, obtained in the third trimester of pregnancy. These receptors originate from a female donor in good health, enrolled as a control in a pregnancy study.

The chain has TRBV7-9 and TRBJ2-2; D may be TRBD2 (5 bases). Trimming took off 0 bases at V and 5 bases at J, with 7 bases between the two ends. Germline lookup yields CDR1 SEHNR and CDR2 FQNEAQ (reference sequence). The CDR3 totals 14 residues. DNA of the CDR3: TGTGCCAGCAGCTTAGCAGAGGGTACCGGGGAGCTGTTTTTT. This gives the protein CASSLAEGTGELFF.

This clone appeared a few times. V and J are TRBV9 and TRBJ1-4, with 9 positions matching TRBD1. This CDR3 contains 15 residues. The germline V gene encodes CDR1 SGDLS and CDR2 YYNGEE. The V gene end was trimmed by 4 bases and the J gene end by 8 bases; junction bases not matched to a gene: 9. The CDR3 DNA sequence: TGTGCCAGCAGCCCCGGGACAGGGACGGAAGAAAAACTGTTTTTT. Its protein product is CASSPGTGTEEKLFF.

The rearrangement links TRBV14 to TRBJ2-1; the D is unclear. The germline V and J ends were trimmed by 8 bases and 9 bases, with 11 bases remaining between them. Germline V CDR1 and CDR2: SGHDN, FVKESK. The CDR3 extends over 11 amino acids. Here the CDR3 DNA reads TGTGCCAGCGGAGCTTGGCCTGAGCAGTTCTTC. Encoded protein: CASGAWPEQFF.

The chain combines TRBV29-1 with TRBJ2-3; 9 nucleotides line up with TRBD1. The germline V gene encodes CDR1 SQVTM and CDR2 ANQGSEA. The length of the CDR3 is 16 residues. J was trimmed by 1 base and V by 4 bases; bases with no gene match: 9. Here the CDR3 reads CSVGGDRAWGTDTQYF. The CDR3 region has the DNA TGCAGCGTTGGGGGGGACAGGGCGTGGGGCACAGATACGCAGTATTTT.

The CDR3 DNA follows: TGTGCCAGCAGTACAGGGGAGGCCAACGTCCTGACTTTC. Translation gives CASSTGEANVLTF. V gene TRBV28 combines with J gene TRBJ2-6; 7 bases agree with TRBD1. Germline V gene sequence: CDR1 MDHEN, CDR2 SYDVKM. The CDR3 is 13 amino acids. With 5 bases clipped from V and 6 bases from J, the junction kept 1 base outside the gene matches.

The V call is TRBV7-9, the J call TRBJ2-1; TRBD1 matches 8 bases. The germline V gene has CDR1 SEHNR and CDR2 FQNEAQ (reference sequence). The CDR3 covers 14 residues. Trimming at V came to 4 bases and at J to 2 bases, leaving 1 base not matched to a gene. DNA of the CDR3: TGTGCCAGCAGCTGGACAGGGACCTACAATGAGCAGTTCTTC. This translates into CASSWTGTYNEQFF.

The chain couples TRBV5-1 to TRBJ2-3; 8 positions match TRBD1. Trimming took 4 bases from V and 0 from J; bases not matched to a gene: 7. The germline V gene has CDR1 SGHRS and CDR2 YFSETQ. The CDR3 covers 16 residues. CDR3 region: CASSQEGQASTDTQYF. As DNA, the CDR3 is TGCGCCAGCAGCCAGGAGGGACAGGCTAGCACAGATACGCAGTATTTT.

The rearrangement uses TRBV12-5 and TRBJ2-3; TRBD2 matches at 7 bases. CDR3 length: 14 residues. Trimming removed 9 bases from V and 1 base from J; junction bases left unmatched: 7. In germline, CDR1 is LGHNT, CDR2 FRNRAP. CDR3 nucleotide sequence: TGTGCTAGCTCCAGCGGGGCCCGCACAGATACGCAGTATTTT. Its translation is CASSSGARTDTQYF.

The chain carries TRBV2 and TRBJ1-5, with TRBD1 identical over 7 bases. Germline CDR1 SNHLY, CDR2 FYNNEI. V shed 8 bases, J shed 1 base, and the junction held 8 bases outside the gene matches. The length of the CDR3 is 15 residues. CDR3 amino acids: CASALGQTSNQPQHF. CDR3 nucleotide sequence: TGTGCCAGCGCCCTGGGACAGACAAGCAATCAGCCCCAGCATTTT.

The J gene is TRBJ2-1, the V gene TRBV19; TRBD2 agrees at 11 bases. Trimming at V came to 4 bases and at J to 12 bases, leaving 11 bases not matched to a gene. Germline CDR1 reads LNHDA; CDR2 reads SQIVND (reference sequence). This CDR3 is 15 amino acids long. CDR3 DNA: TGTGCCAGTAGTACCCTAGCGGGAGGTCGTCATGGGCAGTTCTTC. Its translation is CASSTLAGGRHGQFF.

The sample holds one count of this clone. The genes are TRBV5-8 and TRBJ1-2; TRBD1 matches 8 bases. This CDR3 has 15 residues. CDR1 and CDR2 (germline): SGHTS, YDEGEE. The trim removed 3 bases at V and 0 bases at J, leaving 4 bases unmatched. In nucleotides, the CDR3 is TGTGCCAGCAGCTCGACAGGGGACCCTAACTATGGCTACACCTTC. Residues: CASSSTGDPNYGYTF.

This clone has only one observation. The rearrangement joins TRBV15 to TRBJ2-7, with a tentative D call TRBD2 (5 bases). Per germline, CDR1 LNHNV and CDR2 YYDKDF (reference sequence). The CDR3 has 12 amino acids. V dropped 5 bases and J dropped 4 bases, with 9 bases sitting between them. CDR3 DNA sequence: TGTGCCACCAGCCCCCGGGGATACGAGCAGTACTTC. Its protein is CATSPRGYEQYF.

In DNA form, the CDR3 reads TGCGCCAGCAGCCAAGATCGGGCAGGGTGGGATAACTATGGCTACACCTTC. As protein: CASSQDRAGWDNYGYTF. The chain couples TRBV4-3 to TRBJ1-2, with a possible D match to TRBD1 (5 bases). The germline gives CDR1 LGHNA, CDR2 YSLEER. The CDR3 length is 17 residues. V was cut by 0 bases and J by 1 base, with 15 bases left in between.

The J gene is TRBJ2-1, the V gene TRBV4-2; the D is unclear. This CDR3 contains 13 residues. Between the trimmed V and J ends, which lost 4 bases and 6 bases, there was a span of 10 bases. Germline CDR1 reads LGHNA; CDR2 reads YNFKEQ. This CDR3 reads CASSLRNSNEQFF. CDR3 nucleotides: TGTGCCAGCAGCCTTCGTAACAGCAATGAGCAGTTCTTC.

In its sample, this clone was seen once. This chain links TRBV6-1 with TRBJ2-7, with D perhaps matching TRBD2 (6 bases). Germline V gives CDR1 MNHNS, CDR2 SASEGT. This CDR3 has 13 amino acids. The V end was cut by 6 bases, the J end by 0 bases, with 9 bases between. The CDR3 nucleotides read TGTGCCAGCAGGCCCGGGGGCTCCTACGAGCAGTACTTC. Encoded protein: CASRPGGSYEQYF.

The chain employs TRBV5-4 and TRBJ1-2; a weak D match, TRBD1 (6 bases). This CDR3 is 15 amino acids long. Germline CDR1 and CDR2: SGHNT and YYREEE (reference sequence). Trimming stripped 4 bases from V and 5 bases from J, with 18 bases between. CDR3 nucleotides: TGTGCCAGCAGCGCGCTTACAGGGTCGGGTTATGGCTACACCTTC. As protein: CASSALTGSGYGYTF. The variable domain in full, with the rest retrieved from reference TRBV5-4 and TRBJ1-2, is ETGVTQSPTHLIKTRGQQVTLRCSSQSGHNTVSWYQQALGQGPQFIFQYYREEENGRGNFPPRFSGLQFPNYSSELNVNALELDDSALYLCASSALTGSGYGYTFGSGTRLTVV.

The gene calls are TRBV27 and TRBJ1-1; 7 nucleotides line up with TRBD1. Germline CDR1 is MNHEY and CDR2 is SMNVEV (reference sequence). V gave up 8 bases and J gave up 2 bases; unmatched junction bases: 8. The CDR3 length is 14 residues. The CDR3 spells CASGINRGNTEAFF. For the CDR3, the DNA is TGTGCCAGCGGAATAAACAGGGGCAACACTGAAGCTTTCTTT.

This chain connects TRBV7-9 to TRBJ2-7, with TRBD2 identical over 10 bases. The CDR3 is 15 amino acids. Germline V lookup: CDR1 SEHNR, CDR2 FQNEAQ (reference sequence). V trimming: 0 bases; J trimming: 4 bases; junction bases outside the gene matches: 3. CDR3: CASSLALTSGYEQYF. Written as DNA, the CDR3 is TGTGCCAGCAGCTTAGCATTGACTAGCGGGTACGAGCAGTACTTC.

The rearrangement links TRBV5-1 to TRBJ2-7; D not resolved. Trimming removed 0 bases at V and 6 bases at J, with 13 bases between. Germline-derived CDR1 and CDR2 are SGHRS and YFSETQ. This CDR3 has 14 amino acids. The CDR3 nucleotides are TGCGCCAGCAGCTTGGTGGCAGGAAGGTCCGAGCAGTACTTC. Residues: CASSLVAGRSEQYF.

CDR3 sequence (DNA): TGCGCCAGCAGCCAAGAGATAAGGACAGCGAGTAGACTGTTTTTT. It is translated as CASSQEIRTASRLFF. The V gene is TRBV4-1, the J gene TRBJ1-4, with a tentative D call TRBD1 (6 bases). Per germline, CDR1 MGHRA and CDR2 YSYEKL. The V end was cut by 0 bases, the J end by 13 bases, with 18 bases between. This CDR3 region has 15 residues.

By sample share, this clone is medium-sized. The chain combines TRBV15 with TRBJ1-4, with 10 bases identical to TRBD1. The length of the CDR3 is 14 residues. Germline V gene sequence: CDR1 LNHNV, CDR2 YYDKDF (reference sequence). With V trimmed by 5 bases and J by 7 bases, 4 bases remained unmatched. DNA of the CDR3: TGTGCCACCAGCTGGGACAGGGGAAGTGAAAAACTGTTTTTT. Encoded protein: CATSWDRGSEKLFF.